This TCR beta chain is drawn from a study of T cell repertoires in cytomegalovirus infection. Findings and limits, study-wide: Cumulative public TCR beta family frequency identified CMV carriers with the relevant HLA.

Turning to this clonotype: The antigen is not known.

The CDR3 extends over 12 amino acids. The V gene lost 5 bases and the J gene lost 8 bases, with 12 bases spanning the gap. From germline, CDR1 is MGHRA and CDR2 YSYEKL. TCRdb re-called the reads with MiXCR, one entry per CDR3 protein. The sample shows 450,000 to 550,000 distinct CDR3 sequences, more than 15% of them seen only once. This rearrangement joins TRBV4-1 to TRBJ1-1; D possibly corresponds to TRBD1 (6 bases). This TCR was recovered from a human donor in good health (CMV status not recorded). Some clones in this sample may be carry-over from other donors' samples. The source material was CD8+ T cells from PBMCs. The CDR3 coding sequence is TGCGCCAGCAGCGTAGGGGGTAAAGAAGCTTTCTTT. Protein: CASSVGGKEAFF.